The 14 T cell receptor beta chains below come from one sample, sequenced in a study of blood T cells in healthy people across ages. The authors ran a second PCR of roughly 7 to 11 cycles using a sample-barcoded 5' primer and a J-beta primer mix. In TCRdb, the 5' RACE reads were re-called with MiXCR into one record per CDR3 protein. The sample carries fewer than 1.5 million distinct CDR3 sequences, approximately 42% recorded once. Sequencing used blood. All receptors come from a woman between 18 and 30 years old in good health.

This chain's CDR3 is CASSQAGRPGELFF. The DNA of the CDR3 is TGTGCCAGCAGCCAAGCAGGGCGCCCCGGGGAGCTGTTTTTT. The chain employs TRBV3-1 and TRBJ2-2; TRBD1 is a possible D gene (5 bases). Germline CDR1 is LGHDT and CDR2 is YNNKEL (reference sequence). V was trimmed by 1 base and J by 6 bases, leaving 9 bases between them. The CDR3 loop spans 14 amino acids.

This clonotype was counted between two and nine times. The CDR3 loop reads CASRHTRDRDPYGYTF. In DNA, the CDR3 is TGTGCCAGCAGGCACACCCGGGACAGGGACCCCTATGGCTACACCTTC. The chain links TRBV6-5 to TRBJ1-2; 9 nucleotides align to TRBD1. Trimming removed 6 bases from V and 4 bases from J; junction bases left unmatched: 12. Germline lookup yields CDR1 MNHEY and CDR2 SVGAGI. This CDR3 region has 16 residues.

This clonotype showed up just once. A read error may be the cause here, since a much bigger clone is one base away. The CDR3 reads CASSLVQREVPTNEQYF. The CDR3 nucleotides are TGTGCCAGCAGCTTAGTCCAGCGGGAGGTCCCTACCAATGAGCAGTACTTC. The chain joins TRBV7-8 to TRBJ2-5; 9 bases line up with TRBD2. The CDR3 extends over 17 amino acids. Germline values: CDR1 SGHVS, CDR2 FQNEAQ. V dropped 1 base and J dropped 11; count of bases not matched to a gene: 17.

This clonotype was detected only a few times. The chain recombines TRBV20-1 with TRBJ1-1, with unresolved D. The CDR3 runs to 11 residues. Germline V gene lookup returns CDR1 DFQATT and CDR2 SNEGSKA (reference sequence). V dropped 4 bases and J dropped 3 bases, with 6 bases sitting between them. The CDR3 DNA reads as TGCAGTGCTACCCAGGACACTGAAGCTTTCTTT. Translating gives CSATQDTEAFF.

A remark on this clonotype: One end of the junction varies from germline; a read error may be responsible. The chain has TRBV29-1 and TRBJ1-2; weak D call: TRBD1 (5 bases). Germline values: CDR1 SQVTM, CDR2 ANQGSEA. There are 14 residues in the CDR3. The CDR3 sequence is CSVRKPGLYYGHTF. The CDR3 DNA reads TGCAGCGTCCGGAAACCGGGACTGTACTATGGCCACACCTTC.

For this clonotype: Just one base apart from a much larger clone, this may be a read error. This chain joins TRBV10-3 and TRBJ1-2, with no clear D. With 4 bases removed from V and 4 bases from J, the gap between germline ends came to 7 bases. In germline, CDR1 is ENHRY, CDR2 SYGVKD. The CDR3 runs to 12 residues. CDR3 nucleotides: TGTGCCATCAGTGGCCGGGGCTATGGCTACACCTTC. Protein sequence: CAISGRGYGYTF.

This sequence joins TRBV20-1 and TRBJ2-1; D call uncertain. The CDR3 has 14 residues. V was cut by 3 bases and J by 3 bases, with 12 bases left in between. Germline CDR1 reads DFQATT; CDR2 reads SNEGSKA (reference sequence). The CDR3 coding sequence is TGCAGTGCTAGGGGCGGCAATCTCTACAATGAGCAGTTCTTC. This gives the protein CSARGGNLYNEQFF.

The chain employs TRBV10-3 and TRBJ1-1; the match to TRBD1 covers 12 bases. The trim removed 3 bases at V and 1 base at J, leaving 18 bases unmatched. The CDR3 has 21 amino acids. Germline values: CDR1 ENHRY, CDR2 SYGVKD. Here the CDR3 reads CAISDPNPGQGAQAGNTEAFF. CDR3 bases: TGTGCCATCAGTGACCCTAACCCGGGACAGGGGGCCCAGGCCGGGAACACTGAAGCTTTCTTT.

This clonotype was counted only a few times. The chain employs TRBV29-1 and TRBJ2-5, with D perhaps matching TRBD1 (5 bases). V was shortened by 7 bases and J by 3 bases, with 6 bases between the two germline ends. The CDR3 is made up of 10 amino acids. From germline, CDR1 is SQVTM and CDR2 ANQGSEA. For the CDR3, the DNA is TGCAGCGGGGGCGAAGAGACCCAGTACTTC. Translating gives CSGGEETQYF.

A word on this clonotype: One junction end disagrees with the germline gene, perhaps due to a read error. CDR3 coding DNA: TGTGTCAGCAGCCTAACGTATGGGGTCGCCTCCTACGAGCAGTACTTC. It yields the protein CVSSLTYGVASYEQYF. V gene TRBV7-9 combines with J gene TRBJ2-7; no clear D gene. The CDR3 has 16 residues. CDR1 is SEHNR and CDR2 is FQNEAQ in the germline V gene (reference sequence).

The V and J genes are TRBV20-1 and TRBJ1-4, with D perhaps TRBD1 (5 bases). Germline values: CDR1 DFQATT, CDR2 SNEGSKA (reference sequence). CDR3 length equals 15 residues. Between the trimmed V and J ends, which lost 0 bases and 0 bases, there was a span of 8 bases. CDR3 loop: CSARDMGATNEKLFF. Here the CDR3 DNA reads TGCAGTGCTAGAGATATGGGGGCAACTAATGAAAAACTGTTTTTT.

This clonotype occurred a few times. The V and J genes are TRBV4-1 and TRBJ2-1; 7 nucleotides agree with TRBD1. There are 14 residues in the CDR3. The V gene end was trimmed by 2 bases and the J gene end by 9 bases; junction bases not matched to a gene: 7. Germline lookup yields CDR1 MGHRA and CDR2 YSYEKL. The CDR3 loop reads CASSQFEGGGEQFF. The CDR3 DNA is TGCGCCAGCAGCCAATTCGAAGGGGGCGGTGAGCAGTTCTTC.

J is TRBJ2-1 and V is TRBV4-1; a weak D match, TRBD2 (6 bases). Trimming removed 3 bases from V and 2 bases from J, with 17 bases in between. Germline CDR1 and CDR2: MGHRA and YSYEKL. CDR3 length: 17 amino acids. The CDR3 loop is CASSQTTGTVPYNEQFF. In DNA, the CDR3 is TGCGCCAGCAGCCAGACAACCGGGACTGTTCCCTACAATGAGCAGTTCTTC.

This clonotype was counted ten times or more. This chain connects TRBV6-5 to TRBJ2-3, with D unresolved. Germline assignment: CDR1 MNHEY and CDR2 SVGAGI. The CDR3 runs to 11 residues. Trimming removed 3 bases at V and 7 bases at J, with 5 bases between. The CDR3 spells CASSYGNTQYF. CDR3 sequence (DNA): TGTGCCAGCAGTTATGGTAATACGCAGTATTTT.